A single sample is the source of the 22 T cell receptor beta chains below, sequenced in a study of beta chain features in type 1 diabetes. As every portion of the isolated RNA was reverse transcribed, the sequencing read expressed TCRB transcripts. Assay: immunoSEQ multiplex PCR; the TCRdb copy retains only in-frame clones and omits some. The table lists 620,000 or so clones, 15% to 19% of them singletons, with about 0.097% in the top ten. Sequencing was performed on naive CD4+ T cells from blood. These receptors all stem from a man aged 18 to 35 in good health.

Note on this clone: Other DNA sequences from this sample encode an identical CDR3 as well. CDR3 protein: CASSLDPNQPQHF. The CDR3 DNA sequence: TGCGCCAGCAGCTTAGATCCCAATCAGCCCCAGCATTTT. The rearrangement uses TRBV5-1 and TRBJ1-5; unclear D gene. Trimming pared 2 bases from V and 3 bases from J, leaving 6 bases between. The CDR3 has 13 residues. Germline V gene data show CDR1 as SGHRS and CDR2 as YFSETQ.

The V and J genes are TRBV7-3 and TRBJ2-7; D is perhaps TRBD1 (7 bases). Germline CDR1 and CDR2: SGHTA and FQGTGA. The CDR3 length is 10 residues. V was cut by 4 bases and J by 13 bases, with 11 bases left in between. The CDR3 nucleotides read TGTGCCAGCAGCTGGAGGGACAGATACTTC. Its translation: CASSWRDRYF.

This clone was counted between two and nine times. The same CDR3 arises from other DNA sequences in this sample as well. The V and J genes are TRBV5-1 and TRBJ2-7, with D uncertain. The germline CDR1 and CDR2 sequences are SGHRS and YFSETQ. The CDR3 runs to 12 residues. Trimming left V 2 bases short and J 4 bases short, with 7 bases between. In DNA form, the CDR3 reads TGCGCCAGCAGCTTACAAGGGTACGAGCAGTACTTC. Translated, it gives CASSLQGYEQYF.

This clone was counted between two and nine times. V usage is TRBV4-3 and J usage is TRBJ1-2, with D possibly being TRBD1 (5 bases). The CDR3 runs 14 residues. Germline-derived CDR1 and CDR2 are LGHNA and YSLEER. Trimming cost V 0 bases and J 3 bases, with 8 bases left between them. The CDR3 DNA reads TGCGCCAGCAGCCAAGATATCAGGGACTATGGCTACACCTTC. Its translation is CASSQDIRDYGYTF.

J is TRBJ2-3 and V is TRBV15; 7 bases fit TRBD2. Trimming at V came to 5 bases and at J to 0 bases, leaving 2 bases not matched to a gene. The length of the CDR3 is 14 residues. Germline CDR1 reads LNHNV; CDR2 reads YYDKDF (reference sequence). As DNA, the CDR3 is TGTGCCACCAGCTTCGGGGGGAGCACAGATACGCAGTATTTT. This translates into CATSFGGSTDTQYF.

The rearrangement uses TRBV7-9 and TRBJ1-6; perhaps TRBD1 as D (6 bases). The CDR3 has 16 amino acids. The V end was cut by 1 base, the J end by 13 bases, with 20 bases between. Germline CDR1 SEHNR, CDR2 FQNEAQ (reference sequence). CDR3 amino acids: CASSLGRTDFHAPLHF. DNA for the CDR3: TGTGCCAGCAGCTTAGGACGGACAGACTTTCACGCGCCCCTCCACTTT.

The chain is built from TRBV5-4 and TRBJ2-7; D remains unclear. The germline V and J ends were trimmed by 4 bases and 3 bases, with 17 bases remaining between them. In germline, CDR1 is SGHNT, CDR2 YYREEE (reference sequence). The CDR3 contains 15 residues. The CDR3 loop is CASSQGRNDGYEQYF. CDR3 bases: TGTGCCAGCAGCCAAGGACGTAACGACGGCTACGAGCAGTACTTC.

The chain carries TRBV5-6 and TRBJ2-7; TRBD1 agrees at 7 bases. CDR3 length: 14 residues. Germline CDR1 reads SGHDT; CDR2 reads YYEEEE. After removal of 0 bases from V and 5 bases from J, the junction contained 5 bases not matched to a gene. The CDR3 loop is CASSLGGQIHEQYF. In DNA form, the CDR3 reads TGTGCCAGCAGCTTGGGGGGACAGATACACGAGCAGTACTTC. The entire variable domain, with the rest obtained from reference TRBV5-6 and TRBJ2-7, is as follows: DAGVTQSPTHLIKTRGQQVTLRCSPKSGHDTVSWYQQALGQGPQFIFQYYEEEERQRGNFPDRFSGHQFPNYSSELNVNALLLGDSALYLCASSLGGQIHEQYFGPGTRLTVT.

This clone has a handful of counts. This chain uses TRBV15 with TRBJ2-4, with D possibly TRBD1 on 5 matching bases. Germline CDR1 LNHNV, CDR2 YYDKDF (reference sequence). The CDR3 covers 15 residues. Trimming took off 4 bases at V and 3 bases at J, with 13 bases between the two ends. Written as DNA, the CDR3 is TGTGCCACCAGCACACGACAGTCCCTCAAAAACATTCAGTACTTC. As protein: CATSTRQSLKNIQYF.

This clone turned up a few times. The chain carries TRBV30 and TRBJ1-6; the match to TRBD1 covers 7 bases. The CDR3 contains 14 residues. The germline gives CDR1 GTSNPN, CDR2 SVGIG (reference sequence). V was clipped by 8 bases and J by 9 bases; unmatched bases: 13. The CDR3 loop reads CAEGGRGRGSPLHF. CDR3 nucleotide sequence: TGTGCCGAGGGGGGTAGGGGGCGCGGTTCACCCCTCCACTTT. The full variable domain, completed using reference TRBV30 and TRBJ1-6, is SQTIHQWPATLVQPVGSPLSLECTVEGTSNPNLYWYRQAAGRGLQLLFYSVGIGQISSEVPQNLSASRPQDRQFILSSKKLLLSDSGFYLCAEGGRGRGSPLHFGNGTRLTVT.

In DNA, the CDR3 is TGTGCCAGCTCACTGAGCAGAGAGACAGGGGCTAGCAATCAGCCCCAGCATTTT. Amino acids: CASSLSRETGASNQPQHF. The chain is built from TRBV18 and TRBJ1-5; TRBD1 aligns across 8 bases. Germline V lookup: CDR1 KGHSH, CDR2 LQKENI. J gave up 0 bases and V 4 bases, and 11 bases lay outside the gene matches. The length of the CDR3 is 18 residues.

This clone has only a few counts. This sample includes further DNA sequences coding for the same CDR3. V gene TRBV7-2 combines with J gene TRBJ2-5, with 15 bases identical to TRBD2. This CDR3 is built from 16 residues. Germline CDR1 and CDR2: SGHTA and FQGNSA. The V segment lost 5 bases and the J segment 2 bases; nucleotides outside the gene matches: 3. The CDR3 sequence: CASSPGLAGGQETQYF. DNA of the CDR3: TGTGCCAGCAGCCCCGGACTAGCGGGAGGGCAAGAGACCCAGTACTTC.

This clone turned up a few times. The rearrangement links TRBV7-9 to TRBJ1-1; D perhaps matches TRBD1 (5 bases). Germline V gene sequence: CDR1 SEHNR, CDR2 FQNEAQ (reference sequence). V dropped 7 bases and J dropped 1 base, with 16 bases sitting between them. The CDR3 totals 15 residues. The CDR3 is CASTIPGTRNTEAFF. DNA for the CDR3: TGTGCCAGCACAATTCCCGGGACGAGGAACACTGAAGCTTTCTTT.

The chain uses TRBV28 and TRBJ1-4, with no clear D. The CDR3 has 11 residues. Trimming shortened V by 6 bases and J by 14 bases, and 13 bases separated the two germline ends. Germline V gene sequence: CDR1 MDHEN, CDR2 SYDVKM. CDR3 region: CASSPSRGLFF. The CDR3 DNA follows: TGTGCCAGCAGCCCGTCCAGAGGGCTGTTTTTT.

There are a few counts of this clone. The rearrangement joins TRBV14 to TRBJ2-4; D unresolved. Between the trimmed V and J ends, which lost 1 base and 0 bases, there was a span of 4 bases. Germline values: CDR1 SGHDN, CDR2 FVKESK. The CDR3 covers 14 residues. CDR3 in amino acids: CASSQVSAKNIQYF. CDR3 nucleotides: TGTGCCAGCAGCCAAGTATCAGCCAAAAACATTCAGTACTTC.

V and J are TRBV30 and TRBJ1-2; D possibly corresponds to TRBD1 (6 bases). Germline-derived CDR1 and CDR2 are GTSNPN and SVGIG (reference sequence). This CDR3 contains 14 residues. V was shortened by 0 bases and J by 8 bases, with 16 bases between the two germline ends. The CDR3 is CAWSVIGRGVGYTF. CDR3 sequence (DNA): TGTGCCTGGAGTGTAATAGGAAGGGGGGTCGGCTACACCTTC.

This clone was observed a handful of times. The rearrangement joins TRBV11-2 to TRBJ1-3; D gene ambiguous. The ends were cut back, 6 bases at V and 0 bases at J, with 6 bases in the middle. Germline V CDR1 and CDR2: SGHAT, FQNNGV. There are 13 residues in the CDR3. The CDR3 spells CASRIFSGNTIYF. As DNA, the CDR3 is TGTGCCAGCAGGATCTTCTCTGGAAACACCATATATTTT.

This clone has only a few counts. The rearrangement joins TRBV27 to TRBJ2-5; 13 bases fit TRBD2. The length of the CDR3 is 18 residues. Germline V gene data show CDR1 as MNHEY and CDR2 as SMNVEV (reference sequence). V lost 2 bases to trimming and J lost 4 bases; unmatched junction nucleotides: 10. The DNA of the CDR3 is TGTGCCAGCAGTTTAAAGGGACCGGGACTAGCGGGAAGAGAGACCCAGTACTTC. It translates to CASSLKGPGLAGRETQYF.

This clone turned up a few times. The chain recombines TRBV4-3 with TRBJ1-2; D is unclear. Trimming removed 0 bases from V and 4 bases from J, with 18 bases in between. The CDR3 spans 17 residues. Germline V gene sequence: CDR1 LGHNA, CDR2 YSLEER. CDR3 coding DNA: TGCGCCAGCAGCCAAGATGAAGGTGCTCGGGGAGGCTATGGCTACACCTTC. Protein: CASSQDEGARGGYGYTF.

The chain has TRBV11-2 and TRBJ2-3, with 8 bases fitting TRBD2. CDR3 length: 16 residues. J lost 7 bases, V lost 4 bases, and 13 bases had no gene match. Germline V gene lookup returns CDR1 SGHAT and CDR2 FQNNGV. CDR3 bases: TGTGCCAGCAGCTCACACCGCGGACTAGCTATCCATACGCAGTATTTT. It codes for CASSSHRGLAIHTQYF.

V usage is TRBV18 and J usage is TRBJ1-1, with 7 bases fitting TRBD1. Trimming removed 3 bases from V and 1 base from J; junction bases left unmatched: 11. CDR3 length: 17 amino acids. In germline, CDR1 is KGHSH, CDR2 LQKENI. The CDR3 coding sequence is TGTGCCAGCTCACCTTCCACGCTCCAGGGGGAGAACACTGAAGCTTTCTTT. Amino acid sequence: CASSPSTLQGENTEAFF.

This clone has more than one count but fewer than ten. The chain combines TRBV4-3 with TRBJ2-1; tentatively, D is TRBD1 (6 bases). CDR1 and CDR2 from the germline V gene are LGHNA and YSLEER. CDR3 length equals 15 residues. V was shortened by 0 bases and J by 4 bases, with 10 bases between the two germline ends. CDR3 protein: CASSQDLGGYNEQFF. The CDR3 nucleotides read TGCGCCAGCAGCCAAGATCTAGGGGGATACAATGAGCAGTTCTTC.